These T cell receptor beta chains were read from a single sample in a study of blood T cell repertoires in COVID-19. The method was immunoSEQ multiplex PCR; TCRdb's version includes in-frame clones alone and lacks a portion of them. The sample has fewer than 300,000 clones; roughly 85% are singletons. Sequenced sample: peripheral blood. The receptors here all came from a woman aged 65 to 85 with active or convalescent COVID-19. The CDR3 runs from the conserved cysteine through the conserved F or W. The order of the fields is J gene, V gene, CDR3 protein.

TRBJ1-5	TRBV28	CASIPGAQSGPQHF
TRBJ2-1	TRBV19	CASRSKRNGNEQFF
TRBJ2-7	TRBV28	CASSLSGAFDEQYF
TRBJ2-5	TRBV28	CASSLTNQETQYF
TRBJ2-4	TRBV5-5	CASSRQRESFKNIQYF
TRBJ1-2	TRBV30	CAWTTGGLDGYTF
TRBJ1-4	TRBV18	CASSPRSNEKLFF
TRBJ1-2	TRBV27	CASSGQGIGYGYTF
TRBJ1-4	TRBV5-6	CASSFIRTGGLPTNEKLFF
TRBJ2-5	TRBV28	CASYRGPGRYQETQYF
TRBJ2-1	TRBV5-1	CASSLELAGGNEQFF